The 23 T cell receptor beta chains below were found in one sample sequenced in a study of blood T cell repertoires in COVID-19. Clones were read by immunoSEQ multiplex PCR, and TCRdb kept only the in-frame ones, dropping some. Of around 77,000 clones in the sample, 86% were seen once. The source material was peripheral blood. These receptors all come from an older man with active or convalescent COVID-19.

The CDR3 DNA reads as TGTGCCAGCAGGGAAGGACAATCCAATCAGCCCCAGCATTTT. Translated: CASREGQSNQPQHF. The rearrangement uses TRBV28 and TRBJ1-5; D perhaps matches TRBD1 (5 bases). The CDR3 extends over 14 amino acids. Trimming removed 6 bases at V and 3 bases at J, with 12 bases between. Germline lookup yields CDR1 MDHEN and CDR2 SYDVKM.

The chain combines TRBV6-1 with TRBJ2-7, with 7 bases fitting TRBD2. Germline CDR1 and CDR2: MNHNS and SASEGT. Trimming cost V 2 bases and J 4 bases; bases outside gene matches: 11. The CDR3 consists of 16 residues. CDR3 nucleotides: TGTGCCAGCAGTGAATGGGGGGGAACACAGCGTTACGAGCAGTACTTC. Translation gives CASSEWGGTQRYEQYF.

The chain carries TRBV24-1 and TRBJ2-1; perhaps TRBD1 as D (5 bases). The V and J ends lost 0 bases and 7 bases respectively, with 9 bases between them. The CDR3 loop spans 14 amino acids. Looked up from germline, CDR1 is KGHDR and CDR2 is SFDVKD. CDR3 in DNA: TGTGCCACCAGTGATTTGTCCACAGGTAATGAGCAGTTCTTC. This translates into CATSDLSTGNEQFF.

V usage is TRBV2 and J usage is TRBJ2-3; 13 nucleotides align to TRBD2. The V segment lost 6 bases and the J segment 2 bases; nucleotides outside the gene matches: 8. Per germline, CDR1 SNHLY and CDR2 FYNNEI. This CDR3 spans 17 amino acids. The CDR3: CASSRWTSGSNTDTQYF. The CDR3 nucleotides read TGTGCCAGCAGCCGATGGACTAGCGGGAGTAACACAGATACGCAGTATTTT.

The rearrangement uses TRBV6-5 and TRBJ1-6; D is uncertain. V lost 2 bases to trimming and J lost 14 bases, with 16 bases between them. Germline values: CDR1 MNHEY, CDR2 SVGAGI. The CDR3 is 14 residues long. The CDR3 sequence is CASSYGGNPLTLHF. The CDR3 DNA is TGTGCCAGCAGTTACGGCGGCAACCCCCTCACCCTCCACTTT.

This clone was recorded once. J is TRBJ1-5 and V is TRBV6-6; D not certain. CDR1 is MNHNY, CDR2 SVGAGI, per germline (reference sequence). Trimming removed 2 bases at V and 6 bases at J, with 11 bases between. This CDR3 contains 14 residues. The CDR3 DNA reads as TGTGCCAGCAGTTACATGCAGGCGAGTCAGCCCCAGCATTTT. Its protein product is CASSYMQASQPQHF.

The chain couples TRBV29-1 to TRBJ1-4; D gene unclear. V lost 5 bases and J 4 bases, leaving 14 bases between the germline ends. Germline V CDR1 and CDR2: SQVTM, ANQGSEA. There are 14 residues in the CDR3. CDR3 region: CSVSGRPSNEKLFF. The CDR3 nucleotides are TGCAGCGTTTCGGGGAGGCCCAGTAATGAAAAACTGTTTTTT.

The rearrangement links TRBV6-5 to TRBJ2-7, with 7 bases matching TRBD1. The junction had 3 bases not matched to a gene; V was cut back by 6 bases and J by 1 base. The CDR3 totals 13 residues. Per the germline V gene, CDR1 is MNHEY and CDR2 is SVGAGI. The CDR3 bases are TGTGCCAGCAGACCGGGACAGTCCTACGAGCAGTACTTC. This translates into CASRPGQSYEQYF.

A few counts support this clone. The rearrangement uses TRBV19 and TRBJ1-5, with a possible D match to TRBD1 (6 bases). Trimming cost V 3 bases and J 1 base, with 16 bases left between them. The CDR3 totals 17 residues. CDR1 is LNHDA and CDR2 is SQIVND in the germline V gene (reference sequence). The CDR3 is CASSITSGVLSNQPQHF. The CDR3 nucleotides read TGTGCCAGTAGTATCACTTCAGGGGTTCTCAGCAATCAGCCCCAGCATTTT.

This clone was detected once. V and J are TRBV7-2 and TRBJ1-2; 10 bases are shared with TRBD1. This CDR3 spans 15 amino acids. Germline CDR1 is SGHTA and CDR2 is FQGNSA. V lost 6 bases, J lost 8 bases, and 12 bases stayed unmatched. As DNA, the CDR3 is TGTGCCAGCAGTCGCCTAGGGACAGGGGATGGAGGCTACACCTTC. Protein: CASSRLGTGDGGYTF.

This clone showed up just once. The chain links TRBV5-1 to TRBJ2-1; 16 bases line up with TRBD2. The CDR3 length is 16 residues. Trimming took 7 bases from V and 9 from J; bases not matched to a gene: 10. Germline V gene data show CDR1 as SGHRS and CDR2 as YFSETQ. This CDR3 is CASAAGGLAGGTEQFF. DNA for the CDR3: TGCGCCAGCGCCGCCGGGGGACTAGCGGGAGGGACTGAGCAGTTCTTC.

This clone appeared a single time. CDR3 residues: CASSLVQGPNYGYTF. CDR3 in DNA: TGTGCCAGCAGTTTGGTACAGGGGCCTAACTATGGCTACACCTTC. The genes are TRBV28 and TRBJ1-2, with 7 bases matching TRBD1. With V trimmed by 3 bases and J by 0 bases, 4 bases remained unmatched. The germline gives CDR1 MDHEN, CDR2 SYDVKM. CDR3 length equals 15 residues.

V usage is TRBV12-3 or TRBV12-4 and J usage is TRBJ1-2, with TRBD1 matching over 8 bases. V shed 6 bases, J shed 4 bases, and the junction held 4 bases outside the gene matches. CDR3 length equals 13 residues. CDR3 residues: CASSYGTGYGYTF. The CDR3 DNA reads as TGTGCCAGCAGCTACGGGACAGGCTATGGCTACACCTTC.

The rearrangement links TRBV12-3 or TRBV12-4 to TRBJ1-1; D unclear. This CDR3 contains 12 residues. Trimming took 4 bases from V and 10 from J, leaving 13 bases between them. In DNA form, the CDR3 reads TGTGCCAGCAGTTATCTGGGAGCGCGAGCTTTCTTT. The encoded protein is CASSYLGARAFF.

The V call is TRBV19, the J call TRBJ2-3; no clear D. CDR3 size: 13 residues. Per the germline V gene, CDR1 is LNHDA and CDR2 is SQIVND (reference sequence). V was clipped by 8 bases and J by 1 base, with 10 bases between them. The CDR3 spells CASGLTRTDTQYF. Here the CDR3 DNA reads TGTGCCAGTGGTCTCACTCGCACAGATACGCAGTATTTT. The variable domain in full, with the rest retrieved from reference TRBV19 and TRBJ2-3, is DGGITQSPKYLFRKEGQNVTLSCEQNLNHDAMYWYRQDPGQGLRLIYYSQIVNDFQKGDIAEGYSVSREKKESFPLTVTSAQKNPTAFYLCASGLTRTDTQYFGPGTRLTVL.

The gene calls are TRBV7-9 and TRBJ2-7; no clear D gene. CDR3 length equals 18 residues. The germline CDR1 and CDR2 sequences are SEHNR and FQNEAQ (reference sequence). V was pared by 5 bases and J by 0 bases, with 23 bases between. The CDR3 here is CASSVALLDTSSSYEQYF. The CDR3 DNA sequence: TGTGCCAGCAGCGTCGCCCTCCTCGACACCTCCTCCTCCTACGAGCAGTACTTC.

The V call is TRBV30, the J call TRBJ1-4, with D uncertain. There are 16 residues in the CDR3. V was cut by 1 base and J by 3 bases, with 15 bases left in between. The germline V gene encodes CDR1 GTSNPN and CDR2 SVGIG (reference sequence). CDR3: CAWSDGLPGPNEKLFF. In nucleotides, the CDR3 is TGTGCCTGGAGTGATGGACTACCCGGGCCTAATGAAAAACTGTTTTTT.

CDR3: CASSRDDSNSRAFF. As DNA, the CDR3 is TGTGCCAGTAGTCGCGACGACAGTAACAGTCGGGCTTTCTTT. The chain links TRBV19 to TRBJ1-1, with D perhaps matching TRBD1 (5 bases). The CDR3 runs to 14 residues. With 5 bases removed from V and 11 bases from J, the gap between germline ends came to 21 bases. The germline CDR1 and CDR2 sequences are LNHDA and SQIVND (reference sequence).

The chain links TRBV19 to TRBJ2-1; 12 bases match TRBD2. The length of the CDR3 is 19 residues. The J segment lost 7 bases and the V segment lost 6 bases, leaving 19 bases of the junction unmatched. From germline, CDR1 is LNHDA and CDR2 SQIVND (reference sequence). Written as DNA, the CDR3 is TGTGCCAGTAGCCCCAGGACTAGCGGGATAAGCGTGGTGGGTAATGAGCAGTTCTTC. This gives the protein CASSPRTSGISVVGNEQFF.

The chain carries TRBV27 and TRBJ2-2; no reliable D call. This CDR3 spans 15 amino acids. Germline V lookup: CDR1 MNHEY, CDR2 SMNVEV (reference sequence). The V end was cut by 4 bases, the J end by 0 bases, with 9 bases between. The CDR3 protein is CASSYVYSNTGELFF. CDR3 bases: TGTGCCAGCAGTTATGTATATTCGAACACCGGGGAGCTGTTTTTT.

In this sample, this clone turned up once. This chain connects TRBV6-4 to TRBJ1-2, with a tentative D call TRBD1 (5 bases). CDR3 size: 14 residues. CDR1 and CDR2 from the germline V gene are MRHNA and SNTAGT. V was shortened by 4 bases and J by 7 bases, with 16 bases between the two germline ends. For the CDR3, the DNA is TGTGCCAGCAGTGCCACAAGGGGATCGGGTGGCTACACCTTC. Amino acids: CASSATRGSGGYTF.

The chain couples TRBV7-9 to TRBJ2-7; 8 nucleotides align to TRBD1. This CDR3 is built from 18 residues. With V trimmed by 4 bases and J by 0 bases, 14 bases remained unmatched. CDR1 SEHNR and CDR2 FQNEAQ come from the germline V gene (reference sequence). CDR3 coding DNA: TGTGCCAGCAGCTCAACGGGGAGTCAGGGGGCGATCTCCTACGAGCAGTACTTC. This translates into CASSSTGSQGAISYEQYF.

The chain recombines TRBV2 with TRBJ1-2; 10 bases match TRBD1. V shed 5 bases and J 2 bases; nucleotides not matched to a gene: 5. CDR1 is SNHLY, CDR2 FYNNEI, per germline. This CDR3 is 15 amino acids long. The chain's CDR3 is CASSLTGGSNYGYTF. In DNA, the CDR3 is TGTGCCAGCAGTTTGACAGGGGGCTCGAACTATGGCTACACCTTC.